This TCR beta chain is from a study of T cell responses to AZD1222 COVID-19 vaccine. Study-level information: Second-dose groups at about 4 or about 12 weeks were pooled. Study-wide findings and caveats: Spike-specific TCR depth and breadth grew after two AZD1222 doses. Within unmutated variant regions lay the reported targets of nearly half of spike-specific TCRs. A mostly white British donor set with more females was recruited, and clonal diversity was possibly underestimated.

In the case of this clone: Antigen specificity is unknown.

Using immunoSEQ multiplex PCR, the repertoire was profiled, and TCRdb retains in-frame clones only, with some absent. The data show approximately 90,000 clones, over 85% seen once. V was pared by 0 bases and J by 3 bases, with 10 bases between. The length of the CDR3 is 15 residues. CDR1 is SGHRS and CDR2 is YFSETQ in the germline V gene. The specimen was peripheral blood, collected on day 0 of AZD1222 vaccination. This sequence was found in an adult in good health. The chain links TRBV5-1 to TRBJ1-3; weak D call: TRBD1 (6 bases). CDR3 DNA sequence: TGCGCCAGCAGCTTGGCGCAGGGGAATGGAAACACCATATATTTT. Its translation: CASSLAQGNGNTIYF.